The 10 T cell receptor beta chains given below trace back to one sample, sequenced in a study of monozygotic twins with inflammatory bowel disease. TCRdb reprocessed the 5' RACE reads and reports one entry per CDR3 protein, with no DNA. The sample spans some 150,000 distinct CDR3 sequences; the ten largest clones claim 2.4%. Sequenced input: blood. These receptors all come from a human donor with ulcerative colitis or Crohn's disease, or a healthy co-twin of an affected twin (not recorded which).

The CDR3 spells CASSQDLGQSSYEQYF. The rearrangement links TRBV4-1 to TRBJ2-7; the D call from TCRdb, TRBD1, cannot be confirmed without DNA. The germline V gene encodes CDR1 MGHRA and CDR2 YSYEKL. The CDR3 consists of 16 residues.

V usage is TRBV7-3 and J usage is TRBJ2-6; TCRdb's D call of TRBD1 is untestable without DNA. This CDR3 is 16 amino acids long. Germline V gene lookup returns CDR1 SGHTA and CDR2 FQGTGA. CDR3 amino acids: CASSSPRLAGANVLTF.

The V call is TRBV12-3 or TRBV12-4, the J call TRBJ1-5; the TCRdb call, TRBD1, lacks DNA for checking. CDR3 size: 14 residues. The CDR3 protein is CASRATGEVSPQHF.

The chain is built from TRBV7-2 and TRBJ1-6; TCRdb returns TRBD1, unconfirmable since there is no DNA. Germline lookup yields CDR1 SGHTA and CDR2 FQGNSA. The CDR3 consists of 15 residues. CDR3 sequence reads: CASSLDRVYNSPLHF.

This rearrangement joins TRBV2 to TRBJ1-5; TCRdb calls TRBD1, which cannot be checked without DNA. This CDR3 is 14 amino acids long. Germline CDR1 and CDR2: SNHLY and FYNNEI. The CDR3 loop is CASSAQGAGQPQHF.

The rearrangement links TRBV12-3 or TRBV12-4 to TRBJ2-1; TCRdb's D gene call, TRBD1, goes unchecked for lack of DNA. This CDR3 is 14 amino acids long. Here the CDR3 reads CASSLQGDYNEQFF.

This chain joins TRBV4-1 and TRBJ2-4. This CDR3 is built from 19 residues. CDR1 and CDR2 from the germline V gene are MGHRA and YSYEKL. CDR3 residues: CASSQVIRLYESGKNIQYF.

This sequence joins TRBV9 and TRBJ2-1; TCRdb gives TRBD2 as the D gene, but with no DNA this cannot be confirmed. Germline V gene data show CDR1 as SGDLS and CDR2 as YYNGEE. The CDR3 has 17 amino acids. CDR3 region: CASSPIYSGGAGDEQFF.

The chain joins TRBV12-3 or TRBV12-4 to TRBJ2-3; TCRdb's D call, TRBD2, is unchecked because there is no DNA. This CDR3 is 16 amino acids long. CDR3 protein: CASRPTSGSRTDTQYF.

The CDR3 is CASSDLDSPGNTIYF. V usage is TRBV25-1 and J usage is TRBJ1-3; TCRdb designates TRBD1, a call that cannot be tested without DNA. Per the germline V gene, CDR1 is MGHDK and CDR2 is SYGVNS. CDR3 length: 15 residues.